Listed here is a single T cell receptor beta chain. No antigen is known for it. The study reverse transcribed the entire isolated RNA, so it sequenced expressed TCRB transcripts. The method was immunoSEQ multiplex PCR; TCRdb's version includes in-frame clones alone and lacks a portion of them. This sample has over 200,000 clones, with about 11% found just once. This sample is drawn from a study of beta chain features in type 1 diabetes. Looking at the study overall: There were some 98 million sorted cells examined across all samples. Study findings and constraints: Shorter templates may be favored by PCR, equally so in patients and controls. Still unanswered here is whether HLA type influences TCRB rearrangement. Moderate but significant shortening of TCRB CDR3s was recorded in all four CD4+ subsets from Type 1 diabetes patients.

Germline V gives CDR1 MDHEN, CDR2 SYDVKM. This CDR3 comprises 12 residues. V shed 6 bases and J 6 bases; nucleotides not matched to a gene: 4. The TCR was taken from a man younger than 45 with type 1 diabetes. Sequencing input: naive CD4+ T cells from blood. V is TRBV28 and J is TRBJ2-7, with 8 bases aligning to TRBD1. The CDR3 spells CASSRQGSEQYF. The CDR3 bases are TGTGCCAGCAGCCGACAGGGGAGCGAGCAGTACTTC.